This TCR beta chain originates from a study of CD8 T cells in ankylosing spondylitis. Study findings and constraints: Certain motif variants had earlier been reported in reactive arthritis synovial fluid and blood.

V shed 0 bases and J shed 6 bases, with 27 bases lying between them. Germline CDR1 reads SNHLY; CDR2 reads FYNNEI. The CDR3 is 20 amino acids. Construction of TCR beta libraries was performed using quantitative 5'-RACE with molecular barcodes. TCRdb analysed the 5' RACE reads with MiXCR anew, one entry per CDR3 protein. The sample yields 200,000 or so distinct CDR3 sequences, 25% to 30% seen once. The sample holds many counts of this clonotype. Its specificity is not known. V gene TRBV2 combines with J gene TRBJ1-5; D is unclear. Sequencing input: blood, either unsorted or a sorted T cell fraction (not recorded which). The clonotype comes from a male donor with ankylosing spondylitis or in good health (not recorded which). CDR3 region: CASSEAWSPSYLQRSQPQHF. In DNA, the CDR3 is TGTGCCAGCAGTGAAGCTTGGTCCCCTAGCTACCTACAGAGAAGTCAGCCCCAGCATTTT. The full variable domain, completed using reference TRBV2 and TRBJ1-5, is EPEVTQTPSHQVTQMGQEVILRCVPISNHLYFYWYRQILGQKVEFLVSFYNNEISEKSEIFDDQFSVERPDGSNFTLKIRSTKLEDSAMYFCASSEAWSPSYLQRSQPQHFGDGTRLSIL.